The 30 T cell receptor beta chains in this list originate from one sample, sequenced in a study of blood T cell repertoires in COVID-19. The table came from immunoSEQ multiplex PCR; TCRdb's copy has only in-frame clones and leaves some out. The sample carries 250,000 to 350,000 clones, roughly 85% recorded once. Sequencing was performed on PBMCs or T cells enriched from blood (not recorded which). Source of these receptors: a woman in her thirties who had recovered from COVID-19.

This chain joins TRBV7-8 and TRBJ2-7; the D gene is possibly TRBD2 (5 bases). The germline V and J ends were trimmed by 5 bases and 1 base, with 15 bases remaining between them. Germline lookup yields CDR1 SGHVS and CDR2 FQNEAQ. This CDR3 contains 15 residues. The CDR3 DNA reads as TGTGCCAGCAGCCTAGACCCTAGCTATTCCTACGAGCAGTACTTC. Translated, it gives CASSLDPSYSYEQYF.

Note on this clone: This sample includes further DNA sequences coding for the same CDR3. This sequence joins TRBV27 and TRBJ2-7, with 14 bases fitting TRBD2. This CDR3 has 15 residues. V shed 2 bases, J shed 4 bases, and the junction held 1 base outside the gene matches. Germline V gives CDR1 MNHEY, CDR2 SMNVEV (reference sequence). CDR3 amino acids: CASSLGTSGSYEQYF. The CDR3 DNA sequence: TGTGCCAGCAGTTTAGGGACTAGCGGGAGTTACGAGCAGTACTTC.

This clone was detected once. The rearrangement uses TRBV9 and TRBJ2-7, with TRBD2 matching over 11 bases. J gave up 5 bases and V 4 bases, and 14 bases lay outside the gene matches. Germline CDR1 reads SGDLS; CDR2 reads YYNGEE. The CDR3 has 17 amino acids. The CDR3 loop is CASSPTHSLAGENEQYF. The CDR3 coding sequence is TGTGCCAGCAGCCCCACCCACTCACTAGCGGGAGAAAACGAGCAGTACTTC.

This sequence joins TRBV2 and TRBJ2-2; TRBD2 is a possible D gene (5 bases). The CDR3 length is 14 residues. CDR1 and CDR2 from the germline V gene are SNHLY and FYNNEI. V gave up 8 bases and J gave up 3 bases, with 13 bases separating them. This CDR3 reads CASFRTRHTGELFF. The CDR3, as DNA: TGTGCCAGCTTCCGGACTCGTCACACCGGGGAGCTGTTTTTT.

The CDR3 reads CASSFLRSGRAYNEQFF. The CDR3 coding sequence is TGTGCCAGCAGTTTTCTCCGGAGCGGGAGGGCCTACAATGAGCAGTTCTTC. This rearrangement joins TRBV27 to TRBJ2-1, with 10 bases fitting TRBD2. Germline CDR1 is MNHEY and CDR2 is SMNVEV (reference sequence). The CDR3 loop spans 17 amino acids. V shed 3 bases and J 2 bases; nucleotides not matched to a gene: 7.

This rearrangement joins TRBV7-9 to TRBJ2-7; a possible D gene is TRBD2 (6 bases). Germline V gene sequence: CDR1 SEHNR, CDR2 FQNEAQ (reference sequence). V was pared by 5 bases and J by 3 bases, with 11 bases between. The CDR3 sequence is 13 residues long. CDR3 bases: TGTGCCAGCAGCCCCGGGACTTTCTACGAGCAGTACTTC. Its translation: CASSPGTFYEQYF.

CDR3: CATKAGANTGELFF. The CDR3 nucleotides read TGTGCCACGAAGGCGGGAGCGAACACCGGGGAGCTGTTTTTT. The genes are TRBV24-1 and TRBJ2-2, with TRBD2 matching 7 bases. The germline V gene encodes CDR1 KGHDR and CDR2 SFDVKD. This CDR3 has 14 residues. V was clipped by 10 bases and J by 0 bases; unmatched bases: 4.

V and J are TRBV2 and TRBJ2-7; no clear D gene. The germline V gene encodes CDR1 SNHLY and CDR2 FYNNEI. The V end lost 0 bases, the J end lost 3 bases, and 12 bases lay between the germline ends. This CDR3 comprises 15 residues. CDR3 protein: CASSEADRHYYEQYF. CDR3 DNA: TGTGCCAGCAGTGAAGCCGATCGTCACTACTACGAGCAGTACTTC.

The chain carries TRBV19 and TRBJ2-1, with 10 positions matching TRBD2. The trim removed 1 base at V and 6 bases at J, leaving 15 bases unmatched. Germline V gene data show CDR1 as LNHDA and CDR2 as SQIVND (reference sequence). The CDR3 has 19 amino acids. CDR3 bases: TGTGCCAGTAGTATAGTTGGGCTAGCGGGAGCATCACATCGCAATGAGCAGTTCTTC. This codes for CASSIVGLAGASHRNEQFF.

V gene TRBV5-1 combines with J gene TRBJ1-1; D gene uncertain. Germline CDR1 SGHRS, CDR2 YFSETQ. The CDR3 is 14 residues long. V lost 0 bases and J lost 4, with 10 bases in between. This chain's CDR3 is CASSLEGEGTEAFF. The CDR3 coding sequence is TGCGCCAGCAGCTTGGAGGGTGAGGGCACTGAAGCTTTCTTT.

This chain links TRBV27 with TRBJ2-3, with 12 bases that match TRBD2. The V and J ends lost 5 bases and 4 bases, in that order; junction bases with no gene match: 13. The CDR3 extends over 18 amino acids. Germline values: CDR1 MNHEY, CDR2 SMNVEV (reference sequence). CDR3: CASSPTTSGSIISDTQYF. In DNA, the CDR3 is TGTGCCAGCAGTCCTACGACTAGCGGGAGTATTATCTCAGATACGCAGTATTTT.

This chain uses TRBV13 with TRBJ2-1; 10 positions match TRBD1. The trim removed 5 bases at V and 5 bases at J, leaving 9 bases unmatched. The V gene's germline CDR1 is PRHDT and CDR2 FYEKMQ (reference sequence). The CDR3 extends over 16 amino acids. The DNA for the CDR3 is TGTGCCAGCAGCCTACCCGGGACAGGGGCACACAATGAGCAGTTCTTC. Translating it yields CASSLPGTGAHNEQFF. Full variable domain (rest looked up from reference TRBV13 and TRBJ2-1): AAGVIQSPRHLIKEKRETATLKCYPIPRHDTVYWYQQGPGQDPQFLISFYEKMQSDKGSIPDRFSAQQFSDYHSELNMSSLELGDSALYFCASSLPGTGAHNEQFFGPGTRLTVL.

The chain recombines TRBV29-1 with TRBJ2-7; a weak D match, TRBD2 (5 bases). CDR1 and CDR2 from the germline V gene are SQVTM and ANQGSEA. This CDR3 has 13 amino acids. Trimming cost V 3 bases and J 5 bases, with 14 bases left between them. This CDR3 reads CSVEEESSHEQYF. CDR3 nucleotide sequence: TGCAGCGTTGAGGAGGAGTCTTCCCACGAGCAGTACTTC.

In nucleotides, the CDR3 is TGTGCCAGCACAGCCCCAGGGGGCAATCAGCCCCAGCATTTT. This encodes CASTAPGGNQPQHF. The chain couples TRBV6-5 to TRBJ1-5; D might be TRBD1 (6 bases). V was trimmed by 7 bases and J by 2 bases, leaving 12 bases between them. Germline lookup yields CDR1 MNHEY and CDR2 SVGAGI. This CDR3 is 14 amino acids long.

The rearrangement uses TRBV11-1 and TRBJ2-1, with 7 bases fitting TRBD1. Germline CDR1 reads SGHAT; CDR2 reads FQDESV (reference sequence). The trim removed 4 bases at V and 5 bases at J, leaving 11 bases unmatched. The CDR3 spans 16 residues. The CDR3 DNA reads TGTGCCAGCAGCTCCCGACAGGGAGCTCTAAACAATGAGCAGTTCTTC. This encodes CASSSRQGALNNEQFF.

This rearrangement joins TRBV6-5 to TRBJ2-7; 7 nucleotides agree with TRBD1. J lost 2 bases, V lost 2 bases, and 0 bases had no gene match. This CDR3 contains 13 residues. The germline V gene has CDR1 MNHEY and CDR2 SVGAGI. CDR3 coding DNA: TGTGCCAGCAGTTACAGGGGGCCCTACGAGCAGTACTTC. This codes for CASSYRGPYEQYF.

This rearrangement joins TRBV30 to TRBJ2-1; the match to TRBD2 covers 8 bases. The trim removed 2 bases at V and 4 bases at J, leaving 10 bases unmatched. Per germline, CDR1 GTSNPN and CDR2 SVGIG (reference sequence). The CDR3 runs to 16 residues. This CDR3 is CAWSLAGGTAYNEQFF. In DNA, the CDR3 is TGTGCCTGGAGTCTGGCGGGAGGAACGGCATACAATGAGCAGTTCTTC.

The CDR3 loop is CASTTGGAYGYTF. The CDR3 DNA follows: TGTGCCAGCACTACAGGGGGAGCATATGGCTACACCTTC. The V call is TRBV3-1 (or the pseudogene TRBV3-2), the J call TRBJ1-2; 8 bases map to TRBD1. V was pared by 7 bases and J by 5 bases, with 6 bases of the junction left unmatched. CDR3 length: 13 amino acids. Germline CDR1 is LGHDT and CDR2 is YNNKEL (reference sequence).

This clone was recorded a few times. This chain links TRBV3-1 (or the pseudogene TRBV3-2) with TRBJ2-1; 8 bases agree with TRBD1. From germline, CDR1 is LGHDT and CDR2 YNNKEL (reference sequence). The CDR3 spans 13 residues. J gave up 12 bases and V 2 bases, and 6 bases lay outside the gene matches. The CDR3 DNA reads as TGTGCCAGCAGCCAATACGAGACAGGGGTGCAGTTCTTC. Its translation: CASSQYETGVQFF.

The V gene is TRBV15, the J gene TRBJ1-2, with 9 bases fitting TRBD1. Germline V gene lookup returns CDR1 LNHNV and CDR2 YYDKDF (reference sequence). The trim removed 6 bases at V and 5 bases at J, leaving 4 bases unmatched. The CDR3 consists of 13 residues. Here the CDR3 reads CATRRQGGYGYTF. The CDR3 coding sequence is TGTGCCACCAGGAGACAGGGGGGTTATGGCTACACCTTC.

The rearrangement joins TRBV19 to TRBJ1-3; D remains ambiguous. Germline-derived CDR1 and CDR2 are LNHDA and SQIVND (reference sequence). This CDR3 spans 18 amino acids. The germline V and J ends were trimmed by 1 base and 0 bases, with 16 bases remaining between them. This CDR3 reads CASSIGVMRPDSGNTIYF. In nucleotides, the CDR3 is TGTGCCAGTAGTATAGGGGTTATGCGGCCCGACTCTGGAAACACCATATATTTT.

V usage is TRBV25-1 and J usage is TRBJ2-5, with D perhaps TRBD1 (6 bases). CDR1 and CDR2 from the germline V gene are MGHDK and SYGVNS. V was trimmed by 7 bases and J by 5 bases, leaving 17 bases between them. The CDR3 length is 14 residues. This CDR3 reads CASNPTGPHETQYF. The CDR3 region has the DNA TGTGCCAGCAACCCAACAGGGCCCCACGAGACCCAGTACTTC.

The rearrangement uses TRBV6-5 and TRBJ2-7; D may be TRBD2 (6 bases). The CDR3 spans 14 residues. V was cut by 6 bases and J by 2 bases, with 14 bases left in between. From germline, CDR1 is MNHEY and CDR2 SVGAGI. CDR3 loop: CASSDGGPAYEQYF. Here the CDR3 DNA reads TGTGCCAGCAGCGACGGGGGACCGGCCTACGAGCAGTACTTC.

The rearrangement joins TRBV19 to TRBJ2-6, with 11 bases matching TRBD1. In germline, CDR1 is LNHDA, CDR2 SQIVND (reference sequence). Trimming took 5 bases from V and 1 from J; bases not matched to a gene: 4. This CDR3 has 17 residues. The CDR3 loop is CASSPGQGASGANVLTF. CDR3 DNA sequence: TGTGCCAGTAGTCCCGGACAGGGGGCTTCTGGGGCCAACGTCCTGACTTTC.

This clone was observed a single time. The chain is built from TRBV7-9 and TRBJ2-3; TRBD1 might be the D (7 bases). Germline-derived CDR1 and CDR2 are SEHNR and FQNEAQ (reference sequence). Trimming took 5 bases from V and 1 from J, leaving 19 bases between them. The CDR3 is 17 amino acids. The CDR3 sequence: CASSLRGHTGGTDTQYF. CDR3 coding DNA: TGTGCCAGCAGCCTCCGGGGGCACACAGGGGGCACAGATACGCAGTATTTT.

This rearrangement joins TRBV27 to TRBJ1-1, with 7 positions matching TRBD1. The V and J ends lost 6 bases and 0 bases, in that order; junction bases with no gene match: 7. CDR1 MNHEY and CDR2 SMNVEV come from the germline V gene (reference sequence). The CDR3 has 15 amino acids. CDR3 nucleotide sequence: TGTGCCAGCAGAGGGACAGCGGTTATGAACACTGAAGCTTTCTTT. Protein product: CASRGTAVMNTEAFF.

V usage is TRBV9 and J usage is TRBJ2-3, with D unclear. With 4 bases removed from V and 6 bases from J, the gap between germline ends came to 15 bases. The germline V gene encodes CDR1 SGDLS and CDR2 YYNGEE. The CDR3 loop spans 14 amino acids. This CDR3 is CASSISPTLDTQYF. CDR3 nucleotide sequence: TGTGCCAGCAGCATTAGCCCAACCTTGGATACGCAGTATTTT.

The chain joins TRBV19 to TRBJ2-3, with 7 bases lining up with TRBD1. V gave up 2 bases and J gave up 4 bases; unmatched junction bases: 6. The CDR3 is 15 amino acids. From germline, CDR1 is LNHDA and CDR2 SQIVND (reference sequence). The CDR3 spells CASSISRTGADTQYF. As DNA, the CDR3 is TGTGCCAGTAGTATATCTAGAACAGGGGCAGATACGCAGTATTTT.

This clone was counted a single time. The genes are TRBV20-1 and TRBJ2-2; 7 bases agree with TRBD1. Germline V CDR1 and CDR2: DFQATT, SNEGSKA (reference sequence). The CDR3 spans 14 residues. V shed 3 bases, J shed 6 bases, and the junction held 7 bases outside the gene matches. DNA for the CDR3: TGCAGTGCTAGTAAAGGGGGCGCGGCCGGGGAGCTGTTTTTT. Translation gives CSASKGGAAGELFF.

This chain joins TRBV27 and TRBJ1-1; maybe TRBD1 (6 bases). The CDR3 extends over 14 amino acids. Germline CDR1 is MNHEY and CDR2 is SMNVEV (reference sequence). Trimming removed 4 bases from V and 6 bases from J, with 15 bases in between. The CDR3 spells CASSSLQGLSEAFF. In nucleotides, the CDR3 is TGTGCCAGCAGTTCGCTACAGGGATTGTCTGAAGCTTTCTTT.